This is a list of T cell receptor beta chains from one sample in a study of cytomegalovirus exposure and HLA in healthy donors. Repertoires were generated with immunoSEQ multiplex PCR, while TCRdb's copy carries only in-frame clones and drops some. The sample lists over 50,000 clones, about 80% occurring once. Sample: PBMCs. These receptors came from a man over 45 in good health and CMV-seropositive. Both conserved end residues are part of each CDR3. The D gene is left open where the match is weak. Only part of the rows carry a size: once, few, many, or a class if the clone is expanded.

cdr3_aa	cdr3_nt	v_call	clone_size	d_call	j_call
CASSEGTEGRNEQFF	TGTGCCAGCAGTGAGGGGACGGAGGGCCGGAATGAGCAGTTCTTC	TRBV2	.	.	TRBJ2-1
CASSQGMEYEQYF	TGTGCCAGCTCACAGGGGATGGAGTACGAGCAGTACTTC	TRBV18	.	.	TRBJ2-7
CASQGSGNTIYF	TGTGCCAGCCAGGGGTCGGGAAACACCATATATTTT	TRBV7-9	.	.	TRBJ1-3
CASSSVATNEKLFF	TGTGCCAGCAGCTCCGTCGCAACTAATGAAAAACTGTTTTTT	TRBV7-9	.	.	TRBJ1-4
CASSYRGSSGNTIYF	TGTGCCAGCAGTTATCGAGGGAGCTCTGGAAACACCATATATTTT	TRBV6-5	.	.	TRBJ1-3
CASSLAGRGQSGANVLTF	TGCGCCAGCAGCTTGGCTGGCAGGGGGCAATCTGGGGCCAACGTCCTGACTTTC	TRBV5-1	.	TRBD1	TRBJ2-6
CASSSGGHSNQPQHF	TGTGCCAGCAGTTCAGGGGGACATAGCAATCAGCCCCAGCATTTT	TRBV6-1	.	TRBD1	TRBJ1-5
CAWASKKGQSEKLFF	TGTGCCTGGGCCTCAAAAAAAGGACAGTCTGAAAAACTGTTTTTT	TRBV30	.	.	TRBJ1-4
CASSLMGRYTGELFF	TGTGCCAGCAGCTTAATGGGGAGATACACCGGGGAGCTGTTTTTT	TRBV7-3	.	.	TRBJ2-2
CASSFRGGSYEQYF	TGTGCCAGCAGCTTCCGCGGGGGTTCCTACGAGCAGTACTTC	TRBV9	.	TRBD2	TRBJ2-7
CASSFPGKGSPLHF	TGTGCCAGCAGCTTCCCCGGGAAGGGTTCACCCCTCCACTTT	TRBV5-5	.	.	TRBJ1-6
CASSLVGPGMGNSPLHF	TGTGCCAGCAGCTTAGTAGGGCCGGGGATGGGGAATTCACCCCTCCACTTT	TRBV7-9	.	.	TRBJ1-6
CASRLTGAPVLSGANVLTF	TGTGCCAGCAGACTAACAGGGGCCCCCGTACTCTCTGGGGCCAACGTCCTGACTTTC	TRBV2	.	TRBD1	TRBJ2-6
CASSVGWDRGNSPLHF	TGTGCCAGCAGCGTGGGGTGGGACAGGGGAAATTCACCCCTCCACTTT	TRBV9	few	TRBD1	TRBJ1-6
CASSLYGLPNNEQFF	TGCGCCAGCAGCTTGTACGGACTTCCGAACAATGAGCAGTTCTTC	TRBV5-1	.	.	TRBJ2-1
CASSWTGITGELFF	TGTGCCAGCAGTTGGACAGGGATCACCGGGGAGCTGTTTTTT	TRBV9	.	TRBD1	TRBJ2-2
CASSRDRGHFEAFF	TGTGCCAGCAGTCGAGACAGGGGGCATTTTGAAGCTTTCTTT	TRBV27	.	TRBD1	TRBJ1-1
CASRTGLAANNEQFF	TGTGCCAGTAGGACGGGACTAGCGGCTAACAATGAGCAGTTCTTC	TRBV19	once	TRBD2	TRBJ2-1
CASSPREGVSTEAFF	TGCGCCAGCAGCCCGCGGGAGGGGGTGTCCACTGAAGCTTTCTTT	TRBV4-1	.	.	TRBJ1-1
CASSGATGTVNSPLHF	TGTGCCAGCAGCGGGGCAACCGGGACAGTTAATTCCCCCCTCCACTTT	TRBV2	.	TRBD1	TRBJ1-6
CASSGREGTCEQFF	TGTGCCAGCAGTGGCCGGGAGGGAACCTGCGAGCAGTTCTTC	TRBV25-1	few	TRBD2	TRBJ2-1
CASRPQGTNTEAFF	TGTGCCAGCAGGCCCCAGGGGACGAACACTGAAGCTTTCTTT	TRBV6-4	.	.	TRBJ1-1
CASSLTSGLNEQFF	TGCGCCAGCAGCTTGACTAGCGGGTTGAATGAGCAGTTCTTC	TRBV5-1	.	TRBD2	TRBJ2-1
CASSPGGAYNEQFF	TGTGCCAGTAGCCCGGGGGGGGCCTACAATGAGCAGTTCTTC	TRBV19	.	TRBD2	TRBJ2-1